This T cell receptor beta chain was documented in a study of blood T cells in healthy people across ages. Primers used in a second PCR of about 7 to 12 cycles were a sample-barcoded 5' primer and a J-beta primer mix. TCRdb re-analysed the 5' RACE reads in MiXCR, keeping a single row per CDR3 protein. This sample has roughly 1.6 million distinct CDR3 sequences, with about 32% found just once. The CDR3 consists of 15 residues. Per germline, CDR1 ENHRY and CDR2 SYGVKD. On this clonotype: A much larger clone is a single base away; this may be a read error.

The origin of this receptor is a woman aged 25 to 39 in good health. V gene TRBV10-3 combines with J gene TRBJ2-3; D not resolved. The sequenced material came from blood. The CDR3 DNA follows: TGTGCCATCAGTTCGGCCACTCCCACCACAGATGCGCAGTATTTT. Translation gives CAISSATPTTDAQYF.